The 17 T cell receptor beta chains given below trace back to one sample, sequenced in a study of type 1 regulatory T cells. Their antigens remain unidentified. TCRdb redid the calling of the reads with MiXCR, one entry per CDR3 protein. This sample has 68,000 or so distinct CDR3 sequences, with roughly 49% found just once. The sequenced material came from cultured non-Tr1 T cells, either the whole culture or a sorted T cell fraction (not recorded which). These receptors all come from a human donor in good health.

CDR3 coding DNA: TGTGCCATCAGTGAAGGCGTGGATGAAAAACTGTTTTTT. Translation gives CAISEGVDEKLFF. The V call is TRBV10-3, the J call TRBJ1-4; no definite D call. The CDR3 spans 13 residues. Trimming pared 3 bases from V and 6 bases from J, leaving 8 bases between. In germline, CDR1 is ENHRY, CDR2 SYGVKD.

This clonotype occurred a few times. J is TRBJ1-2 and V is TRBV5-6; 7 nucleotides align to TRBD1. The ends lost 2 bases at V and 7 bases at J; junction bases unmatched: 11. The germline V gene has CDR1 SGHDT and CDR2 YYEEEE. This CDR3 region has 15 residues. CDR3 sequence: CASSLRQGAAGGYTF. The CDR3 DNA reads TGTGCCAGCAGCTTAAGACAGGGTGCAGCGGGTGGCTACACCTTC. Looking up the rest from reference TRBV5-6 and TRBJ1-2 gives the full variable domain: DAGVTQSPTHLIKTRGQQVTLRCSPKSGHDTVSWYQQALGQGPQFIFQYYEEEERQRGNFPDRFSGHQFPNYSSELNVNALLLGDSALYLCASSLRQGAAGGYTFGSGTRLTVV.

This clonotype was detected a few times. The rearrangement links TRBV7-2 to TRBJ1-1; the D is unclear. This CDR3 contains 13 residues. Germline V gives CDR1 SGHTA, CDR2 FQGNSA. V was pared by 2 bases and J by 7 bases, with 11 bases between. The chain's CDR3 is CASSLFVKGEAFF. In DNA form, the CDR3 reads TGTGCCAGCAGCTTATTCGTTAAGGGTGAAGCTTTCTTT. The full variable domain, in which reference TRBV7-2 and TRBJ1-1 provide the parts outside the CDR3, is GAGVSQSPSNKVTEKGKDVELRCDPISGHTALYWYRQSLGQGLEFLIYFQGNSAPDKSGLPSDRFSAERTGGSVSTLTIQRTQQEDSAVYLCASSLFVKGEAFFGQGTRLTVV.

The chain employs TRBV2 and TRBJ1-5; D might be TRBD1 (5 bases). The CDR3 is made up of 13 amino acids. From germline, CDR1 is SNHLY and CDR2 FYNNEI. The V end lost 6 bases, the J end lost 6 bases, and 12 bases lay between the germline ends. This CDR3 reads CASRGGTSQPQHF. For the CDR3, the DNA is TGTGCCAGCAGGGGGGGGACCTCTCAGCCCCAGCATTTT.

This clonotype was seen just once. The V gene is TRBV14, the J gene TRBJ2-5; possibly TRBD2 for D (5 bases). The germline gives CDR1 SGHDN, CDR2 FVKESK. The CDR3 contains 14 residues. V shed 3 bases and J shed 4 bases, with 12 bases lying between them. The CDR3 DNA reads as TGTGCCAGCAGCCACAGGAGAGGGCCAGAGACCCAGTACTTC. Translating gives CASSHRRGPETQYF.

This rearrangement joins TRBV3-1 to TRBJ1-2; D unclear. This CDR3 contains 14 residues. Trimming removed 4 bases from V and 4 bases from J, with 13 bases in between. Germline loops: CDR1 LGHDT, CDR2 YNNKEL (reference sequence). CDR3 bases: TGTGCCAGCAGCCCCGGGGTTGTTGGCTATGGCTACACCTTC. Protein product: CASSPGVVGYGYTF.

V usage is TRBV11-2 and J usage is TRBJ1-1; a possible D gene is TRBD1 (6 bases). This CDR3 is built from 12 residues. Germline-derived CDR1 and CDR2 are SGHAT and FQNNGV. Trimming removed 4 bases at V and 5 bases at J, with 8 bases between. CDR3 sequence: CASSYTGTEAFF. The CDR3, as DNA: TGTGCCAGCAGCTACACAGGGACTGAAGCTTTCTTT.

The chain employs TRBV7-8 and TRBJ2-3; D remains unclear. In germline, CDR1 is SGHVS, CDR2 FQNEAQ. The CDR3 totals 15 residues. The ends were cut back, 5 bases at V and 2 bases at J, with 14 bases in the middle. The CDR3 DNA reads as TGTGCCAGCAGCAATGGGGTTATAGACACAGATACGCAGTATTTT. This translates into CASSNGVIDTDTQYF.

The rearrangement links TRBV2 to TRBJ2-1; the D gene is possibly TRBD2 (6 bases). V was cut by 6 bases and J by 8 bases, with 20 bases left in between. Germline V gene lookup returns CDR1 SNHLY and CDR2 FYNNEI. The CDR3 has 15 residues. This chain's CDR3 is CASRELGTPGDEQFF. CDR3 nucleotides: TGTGCCAGCAGGGAGCTCGGGACTCCGGGCGATGAGCAGTTCTTC.

The chain is built from TRBV2 and TRBJ1-5; the D gene is possibly TRBD1 (6 bases). The CDR3 has 17 amino acids. CDR1 and CDR2 (germline): SNHLY, FYNNEI. V gave up 6 bases and J gave up 4 bases, with 22 bases separating them. As DNA, the CDR3 is TGTGCCAGCAGGGTGGGGGGCTCCGGGACCTCAAATCAGCCCCAGCATTTT. This sequence encodes CASRVGGSGTSNQPQHF.

The chain employs TRBV12-3 or TRBV12-4 and TRBJ2-7; unclear D gene. Trimming pared 2 bases from V and 0 bases from J, leaving 8 bases between. The CDR3 has 14 residues. The CDR3 DNA reads as TGTGCCAGCAGTTTAAGGTCTATCTCCTACGAGCAGTACTTC. This sequence encodes CASSLRSISYEQYF.

This clonotype was picked up one time. The rearrangement links TRBV18 to TRBJ2-2; no reliable D call. This CDR3 contains 13 residues. V was cut by 2 bases and J by 8 bases, with 9 bases left in between. Germline V lookup: CDR1 KGHSH, CDR2 LQKENI. Here the CDR3 reads CASSPGTSGELFF. The CDR3 DNA reads as TGTGCCAGCTCACCAGGAACGTCGGGGGAGCTGTTTTTT.

The chain has TRBV5-1 and TRBJ2-6; tentatively, D is TRBD1 (6 bases). Germline V lookup: CDR1 SGHRS, CDR2 YFSETQ. The CDR3 loop spans 16 amino acids. V was trimmed by 4 bases and J by 0 bases, leaving 11 bases between them. The CDR3 nucleotides read TGCGCCAGCAGCATAACAGGGAACTCTGGGGCCAACGTCCTGACTTTC. Translation gives CASSITGNSGANVLTF.

This chain joins TRBV2 and TRBJ2-7, with TRBD1 matching 10 bases. In germline, CDR1 is SNHLY, CDR2 FYNNEI. V lost 10 bases and J lost 3; bases outside the gene matches: 9. This CDR3 has 14 amino acids. CDR3 in amino acids: CATRFGQGVYEQYF. The CDR3 DNA is TGTGCCACTCGGTTTGGACAGGGGGTCTACGAGCAGTACTTC.

This clonotype was found a few times. The chain uses TRBV4-1 and TRBJ2-4; 8 nucleotides align to TRBD1. Germline CDR1 MGHRA, CDR2 YSYEKL. This CDR3 contains 18 residues. J was trimmed by 0 bases and V by 4 bases; bases with no gene match: 11. CDR3 sequence (DNA): TGCGCCAGCAGCCCAGGACAGGGAATGAGGGTAGCCAAAAACATTCAGTACTTC. Its protein product is CASSPGQGMRVAKNIQYF.

The rearrangement joins TRBV20-1 to TRBJ2-7, with 10 positions matching TRBD2. Germline assignment: CDR1 DFQATT and CDR2 SNEGSKA (reference sequence). Trimming removed 5 bases from V and 4 bases from J; junction bases left unmatched: 11. The CDR3 sequence is 15 residues long. CDR3 residues: CSARLAGVFPYEQYF. Written as DNA, the CDR3 is TGCAGTGCTCGGCTAGCGGGGGTTTTTCCGTACGAGCAGTACTTC.

A few counts support this clonotype. J is TRBJ2-1 and V is TRBV5-1; perhaps D is TRBD1 or TRBD2 (5 bases each). V lost 4 bases to trimming and J lost 6 bases, with 11 bases between them. This CDR3 is built from 13 residues. CDR1 and CDR2 (germline): SGHRS, YFSETQ. For the CDR3, the DNA is TGCGCCAGCAGCAGGGACGGCGGCAATGAGCAGTTCTTC. This gives the protein CASSRDGGNEQFF.